This TCR beta chain was profiled in a study of early T cells in non-severe SARS-CoV-2 infection (dated by TCRdb to the early 2020s). A note on the overall study: Because TCR sequencing relied on bulk RNA taken from unsorted whole blood, pairing of alpha and beta chains was not possible. Study-level results and caveats: VDJdb matching was skewed toward anti-spike CD8 responses and likely underestimated virus-specific expansions by missing private and CD4 specificities.

The sample holds a few counts of this clonotype. The target of this receptor is not known. Base quality data are lacking; no much larger clone is found one base away. In the germline V gene (reference sequence), CDR1 corresponds to LGHDT and CDR2 to YNNKEL. The CDR3 sequence holds 16 residues, the cysteine and phenylalanine included. Just the 48-base CDR3 DNA is kept, in frame starting at base 1. V is shortened by 0 bases, J by 3 bases, and the region joining them spans 13 bases. The method behind the library was 5' RACE. The sample was run on a NextSeq 500. In the TCR library protocol, unique molecular identifiers were attached to individual cDNA molecules to correct for PCR bias and sequencing error. TCR alpha and beta chains were both sequenced, and the abundances of alpha and beta sequences in each sample were closely correlated with each other. The source study handled its data this way. Decombinator V4 was used to annotate the V gene, J gene and CDR3 of the TCR sequences. TCRs were defined as expanded if a significant change between any two time points was detected under a Poisson model with p below 0.0001. TCR abundances were normalised to the total number of TCRs sequenced per sample and were expressed as counts per million. MAIT TCRs were defined by TRAV1-2 paired with TRAJ12, TRAJ20 or TRAJ33, and iNKT TCRs by TRAV10 paired with TRAJ18. VDJdb, accessed on 1 November 2021, was searched for TCRs annotated for CMV, EBV and SARS-CoV-2, and TCRs annotated for more than one antigen were excluded. TCRdb reran the public reads through fastp at Q25 and MiXCR, keeping productive beta chains. Each entry merges the rows of one CDR3 protein and shows their most common DNA and genes. These V and J calls are TCRdb output, not the study's own analysis. For this sample the table gives around 80,000 distinct CDR3 sequences, of which less than 11% were detected only once. Around 8% of the sample rests with the top ten.

A case-control design nested within a healthcare worker cohort in London, UK, was used, with weekly nasopharyngeal swab PCR tests and blood sampling performed. Between 23 and 31 March 2020, the week of the UK lockdown, healthcare workers were enrolled and then followed up weekly for as long as 16 weeks. The TCR originated in an adult who was a healthcare worker with PCR-confirmed SARS-CoV-2 infection or an uninfected control (not recorded which). This receptor chain uses TRBV3-1 and TRBJ2-3; the best D guess is TRBD2, with 6 bases matching. The source was whole blood, collected at baseline. The CDR3 here reads CASSQDTRRETDTQYF. The base sequence is TGTGCCAGCAGCCAAGATACCCGGCGGGAAACAGATACGCAGTATTTT.